A single T cell receptor beta chain is shown here with its context. This record belongs to a study of blood T cell repertoires in COVID-19. Method: immunoSEQ multiplex PCR; TCRdb's copy keeps in-frame clones and lacks some. The sample carries about 180,000 clones, 65% to 85% recorded once. The CDR3 has 13 residues. Trimming cost V 3 bases and J 2 bases, with 7 bases left between them. Looked up from germline, CDR1 is SGHAT and CDR2 is FQDESV (reference sequence). The chain recombines TRBV11-1 with TRBJ1-2; a weak D match, TRBD1 (6 bases). The clonotype originates from a woman in her forties with acute COVID-19. The sequencing input was PBMCs or T cells enriched from blood (not recorded which). The CDR3 reads CASSFDRNYGYTF. In nucleotides, the CDR3 is TGTGCCAGCAGCTTCGACAGGAACTATGGCTACACCTTC.